Listed below are T cell receptor beta chains from one sample, sequenced in a study of blood T cell repertoires in COVID-19. Data came from immunoSEQ multiplex PCR; TCRdb stores just in-frame clones and leaves some out. Found here are 150,000 to 200,000 clones, 87% of them singletons; the top ten hold approximately 3.3%. The sample consisted of peripheral blood. Receptor source: a man aged 18 to 29 with active or convalescent COVID-19. Both conserved end residues are part of each CDR3. The order of the fields is J gene, V gene, clone size, D gene, CDR3 protein, CDR3 DNA. A D gene is named only where the DNA matches it firmly. Only part of the rows carry a size: once, few, many, or a class if the clone is expanded.

J: TRBJ1-3; V: TRBV29-1; size: NA; D: TRBD1; CDR3: CSCIRPGGGNTIYF; DNA: TGCAGCTGTATAAGACCAGGGGGTGGAAACACCATATATTTT
J: TRBJ1-2; V: TRBV19; size: NA; D: TRBD1; CDR3: CASSEGQGDGGYTF; DNA: TGTGCCAGTAGTGAGGGACAGGGTGACGGTGGCTACACCTTC
J: TRBJ2-1; V: TRBV11-3; size: NA; D: NA; CDR3: CASSPWRSVSYNEQFF; DNA: TGTGCCAGCAGCCCCTGGAGGAGCGTCTCCTACAATGAGCAGTTCTTC
J: TRBJ2-3; V: TRBV5-3; size: NA; D: NA; CDR3: CARSSAGSTDTQYF; DNA: TGTGCCAGAAGCTCCGCCGGTAGCACAGATACGCAGTATTTT
J: TRBJ1-1; V: TRBV6-6; size: NA; D: TRBD1; CDR3: CASSSTGSTEAFF; DNA: TGTGCCAGCAGTTCGACAGGGTCCACTGAAGCTTTCTTT
J: TRBJ2-2; V: TRBV6-5; size: NA; D: TRBD2; CDR3: CASSYSRGEGTGELFF; DNA: TGTGCCAGCAGTTACTCACGGGGGGAAGGTACCGGGGAGCTGTTTTTT
J: TRBJ2-3; V: TRBV5-4; size: NA; D: NA; CDR3: CASSLGPVAKDTQYF; DNA: TGTGCCAGCAGCTTGGGCCCCGTGGCAAAAGATACGCAGTATTTT
J: TRBJ1-1; V: TRBV6-5; size: NA; D: TRBD1; CDR3: CASSYAGTGGNTEAFF; DNA: TGTGCCAGCAGTTACGCTGGGACAGGGGGGAACACTGAAGCTTTCTTT
J: TRBJ1-1; V: TRBV2; size: NA; D: NA; CDR3: CASRGEDTEAFF; DNA: TGTGCCAGCAGGGGAGAGGACACTGAAGCTTTCTTT
J: TRBJ2-7; V: TRBV9; size: NA; D: NA; CDR3: CASSVDQGTLREQYF; DNA: TGTGCCAGCAGCGTAGACCAGGGAACCTTACGGGAGCAGTACTTC
J: TRBJ1-5; V: TRBV7-2; size: NA; D: TRBD1; CDR3: CASSPEDRGGSNQPQHF; DNA: TGTGCCAGCAGCCCTGAGGACAGGGGAGGAAGCAATCAGCCCCAGCATTTT
J: TRBJ2-5; V: TRBV4-1; size: NA; D: NA; CDR3: CASSQDPPGETQYF; DNA: TGCGCCAGCAGCCAAGATCCACCGGGAGAGACCCAGTACTTC
J: TRBJ2-5; V: TRBV7-6; size: NA; D: NA; CDR3: CASSLPTNQETQYF; DNA: TGTGCCAGCAGCTTGCCGACTAACCAAGAGACCCAGTACTTC
J: TRBJ1-1; V: TRBV5-1; size: few; D: NA; CDR3: CASRLDLEGKAFF; DNA: TGCGCCAGCAGACTAGATTTGGAGGGCAAAGCTTTCTTT
J: TRBJ2-1; V: TRBV14; size: NA; D: TRBD2; CDR3: CASMSRGGSSYNEQFF; DNA: TGTGCCAGCATGTCCCGGGGGGGGAGCTCCTACAATGAGCAGTTCTTC
J: TRBJ2-1; V: TRBV28; size: NA; D: TRBD2; CDR3: CASRLSGRWTYNEQFF; DNA: TGTGCCAGCAGACTTAGCGGGAGATGGACCTACAATGAGCAGTTCTTC
J: TRBJ1-1; V: TRBV13; size: NA; D: TRBD1; CDR3: CASSSRDRGAEAFF; DNA: TGTGCCAGCAGCTCACGGGACAGGGGGGCTGAAGCTTTCTTT
J: TRBJ1-2; V: TRBV15; size: NA; D: NA; CDR3: CATSKTGTHGSGYTF; DNA: TGTGCCACCAGCAAAACCGGGACTCATGGGAGCGGCTACACCTTC
J: TRBJ2-3; V: TRBV6-5; size: NA; D: NA; CDR3: CASSYSFSGDTDTQYF; DNA: TGTGCCAGCAGTTACTCTTTTAGCGGAGACACAGATACGCAGTATTTT
J: TRBJ2-1; V: TRBV9; size: NA; D: NA; CDR3: CASSPRGTYNEQFF; DNA: TGTGCCAGCAGCCCCCGGGGTACCTACAATGAGCAGTTCTTC
J: TRBJ1-4; V: TRBV19; size: NA; D: NA; CDR3: CASSMIHARDEKLFF; DNA: TGTGCCAGTAGTATGATACATGCACGGGATGAAAAACTGTTTTTT
J: TRBJ2-7; V: TRBV30; size: NA; D: TRBD1; CDR3: CAWNQGANEQYF; DNA: TGTGCCTGGAATCAGGGGGCAAACGAGCAGTACTTC
J: TRBJ2-7; V: TRBV27; size: NA; D: NA; CDR3: CASGGSSYEQYF; DNA: TGTGCCAGCGGGGGGAGCTCCTACGAGCAGTACTTC
J: TRBJ2-7; V: TRBV28; size: NA; D: NA; CDR3: CASSLRLDRTSSYEQYF; DNA: TGTGCCAGCAGTTTAAGGCTAGACAGGACTAGCTCCTACGAGCAGTACTTC
J: TRBJ2-7; V: TRBV9; size: NA; D: TRBD2; CDR3: CASSVGAGTSGTYEQYF; DNA: TGTGCCAGCAGCGTTGGGGCGGGGACTAGCGGGACCTACGAGCAGTACTTC
J: TRBJ1-4; V: TRBV24-1; size: NA; D: NA; CDR3: CATSKLWGRVNEKLFF; DNA: TGTGCCACCAGTAAGCTCTGGGGGCGGGTTAATGAAAAACTGTTTTTT
J: TRBJ2-2; V: TRBV2; size: NA; D: TRBD2; CDR3: CASNLAGNTGELFF; DNA: TGTGCCAGCAATCTAGCGGGGAACACCGGGGAGCTGTTTTTT
J: TRBJ1-2; V: TRBV29-1; size: NA; D: TRBD1; CDR3: CSARQGYYGYTF; DNA: TGCAGCGCCCGACAGGGATACTATGGCTACACCTTC
J: TRBJ1-2; V: TRBV24-1; size: NA; D: NA; CDR3: CATSDTRGGTVNGYTF; DNA: TGTGCCACCAGTGATACCCGAGGAGGGACCGTGAATGGCTACACCTTC
J: TRBJ2-1; V: TRBV19; size: few; D: TRBD2; CDR3: CASSMRPSGGVEFF; DNA: TGTGCCAGTAGTATGAGACCTAGCGGGGGGGTTGAGTTCTTC
J: TRBJ2-4; V: TRBV6-4; size: few; D: TRBD2; CDR3: CASSESSGGQNIQYF; DNA: TGTGCCAGCAGTGAATCTAGCGGTGGGCAAAACATTCAGTACTTC
J: TRBJ1-6; V: TRBV7-9; size: NA; D: TRBD1; CDR3: CASNTGQGMVSPLHF; DNA: TGTGCCAGCAACACGGGACAGGGGATGGTGTCACCCCTCCACTTT
J: TRBJ1-5; V: TRBV10-3; size: NA; D: NA; CDR3: CAISVGDSSNQPQHF; DNA: TGTGCCATCAGTGTAGGCGACAGTAGCAATCAGCCCCAGCATTTT
J: TRBJ1-3; V: TRBV5-1; size: NA; D: TRBD1; CDR3: CASSLGTAGNTIYF; DNA: TGCGCCAGCAGCCTGGGGACAGCGGGAAACACCATATATTTT
J: TRBJ1-6; V: TRBV18; size: NA; D: TRBD1; CDR3: CASSPPTGEHSPLHF; DNA: TGTGCCAGCTCACCCCCCACAGGGGAGCATTCACCCCTCCACTTT
J: TRBJ2-2; V: TRBV7-9; size: once; D: NA; CDR3: CASSLSTGELFF; DNA: TGTGCCAGCAGCTTGAGCACCGGGGAGCTGTTTTTT
J: TRBJ1-3; V: TRBV4-2; size: NA; D: NA; CDR3: CASSQEVVATGNTIYF; DNA: TGTGCCAGCAGCCAAGAGGTTGTAGCTACTGGAAACACCATATATTTT
J: TRBJ2-7; V: TRBV7-8; size: NA; D: NA; CDR3: CASRNEAGRSSYEQYF; DNA: TGTGCCAGCAGAAACGAGGCGGGGAGAAGCTCCTACGAGCAGTACTTC
J: TRBJ2-5; V: TRBV2; size: NA; D: NA; CDR3: CASSGVYEGRQETQYF; DNA: TGTGCCAGCAGTGGGGTATATGAGGGGAGGCAAGAGACCCAGTACTTC
J: TRBJ2-1; V: TRBV27; size: few; D: NA; CDR3: CASTLGPSSYNEQFF; DNA: TGTGCCAGCACCCTGGGCCCGAGCTCCTACAATGAGCAGTTCTTC
J: TRBJ1-2; V: TRBV7-2; size: NA; D: TRBD1; CDR3: CASSPSQGVTGYTF; DNA: TGTGCCAGCAGCCCATCACAGGGGGTTACTGGCTACACCTTC
J: TRBJ2-5; V: TRBV19; size: NA; D: TRBD2; CDR3: CASKVGTGGQIGETQYF; DNA: TGTGCCAGTAAAGTCGGTACGGGAGGGCAAATCGGAGAGACCCAGTACTTC
J: TRBJ2-1; V: TRBV9; size: few; D: TRBD2; CDR3: CASSLGTSGANEQFF; DNA: TGTGCCAGCAGCCTCGGGACTAGCGGGGCCAATGAGCAGTTCTTC
J: TRBJ2-1; V: TRBV4-1; size: NA; D: TRBD2; CDR3: CASSQELAGGYNEQFF; DNA: TGCGCCAGCAGCCAAGAACTAGCGGGGGGGTACAATGAGCAGTTCTTC
J: TRBJ1-2; V: TRBV28; size: once; D: TRBD1; CDR3: CASRQGQRYYGYTF; DNA: TGTGCCAGCAGGCAGGGACAGAGGTACTATGGCTACACCTTC
J: TRBJ1-1; V: TRBV11-2; size: NA; D: NA; CDR3: CASSLAGRTEAFF; DNA: TGTGCCAGCAGCCTCGCGGGGAGGACTGAAGCTTTCTTT
J: TRBJ1-1; V: TRBV6-6; size: once; D: NA; CDR3: CASSYSKEMMNTEAFF; DNA: TGTGCCAGCAGTTACTCGAAGGAGATGATGAACACTGAAGCTTTCTTT